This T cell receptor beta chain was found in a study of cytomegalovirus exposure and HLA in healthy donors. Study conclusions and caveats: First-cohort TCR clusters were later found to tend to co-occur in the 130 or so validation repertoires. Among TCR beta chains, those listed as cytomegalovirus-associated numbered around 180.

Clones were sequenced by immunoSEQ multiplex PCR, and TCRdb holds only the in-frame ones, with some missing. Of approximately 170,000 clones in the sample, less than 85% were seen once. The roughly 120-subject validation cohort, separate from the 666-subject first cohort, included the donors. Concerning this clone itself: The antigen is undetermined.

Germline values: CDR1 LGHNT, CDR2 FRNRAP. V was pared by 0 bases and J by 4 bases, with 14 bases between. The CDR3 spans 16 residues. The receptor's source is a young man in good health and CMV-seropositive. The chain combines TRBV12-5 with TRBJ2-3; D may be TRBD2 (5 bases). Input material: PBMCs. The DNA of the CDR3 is TGTGCTAGTGGTTTGGTCTTAGGCAACGGGGCAGATACGCAGTATTTT. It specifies CASGLVLGNGADTQYF.